This T cell receptor (beta chain) was found in a study of cytomegalovirus exposure and HLA in healthy donors. Study outcomes and limitations: Clusters of TCRs from the first cohort tended to co-occur in the roughly 120 validation repertoires (as a later analysis found). Generally TCR sequences proved uncommon, though certain public TCRs appeared in numerous donors.

On this clone itself: Its antigen is not identified.

Germline CDR1 reads MDHEN; CDR2 reads SYDVKM. V shed 5 bases and J 2 bases; nucleotides not matched to a gene: 0. The CDR3 runs to 16 residues. Produced via immunoSEQ multiplex PCR; TCRdb's table is partial and in-frame only. The sample has some 45,000 clones, approximately 90% seen once; the top ten hold over 5%. The donors were part of the validation cohort of fewer than 150 subjects. That cohort was separate from the first cohort, which comprised fewer than 800 subjects. The clonotype was recovered from a man between 18 and 29 years old in good health and CMV-seronegative. The genes are TRBV28 and TRBJ2-1; TRBD2 agrees at 16 bases. The sequenced material came from PBMCs. The CDR3 reads CASSGTSGRAYNEQFF. DNA for the CDR3: TGTGCCAGCAGTGGGACTAGCGGGAGGGCCTACAATGAGCAGTTCTTC.